This T cell receptor beta chain was sequenced during a study of blood T cell repertoires in COVID-19. The wider study: PBMCs, B-cell-depleted T cells, or T cells were the source of the cDNA or gDNA that made up the material.

The protocol was immunoSEQ multiplex PCR, while the TCRdb copy is restricted to in-frame clones and leaves out a portion. The sample has 250,000 to 350,000 clones, 88% seen once. This clone was recorded at least ten times. Germline CDR1 reads SGHTA; CDR2 reads FQGNSA. The CDR3 is 13 amino acids. V lost 4 bases to trimming and J lost 5 bases, with 8 bases between them. Sequencing was done on a sample of peripheral blood. The receptor's source is a woman in her 50s with active or convalescent COVID-19. The chain is built from TRBV7-2 and TRBJ2-2; D is unresolved. The CDR3 nucleotides read TGTGCCAGCAGCTCCTACAGTACCGGGGAGCTGTTTTTT. It specifies CASSSYSTGELFF.